The 14 T cell receptor beta chains reported below all come from one sample, sequenced in a study of blood T cell repertoires in COVID-19. Profiled with immunoSEQ multiplex PCR; TCRdb holds only in-frame clones, not every one. Of 250,000 to 300,000 clones in the sample, roughly 91% are singletons; the top ten hold under 10%. Sequencing was done on a sample of PBMCs or T cells enriched from blood (not recorded which). Receptor source: a man aged 40-50 years who had recovered from COVID-19.

V usage is TRBV7-9 and J usage is TRBJ1-6; D is perhaps TRBD1 (6 bases). Germline assignment: CDR1 SEHNR and CDR2 FQNEAQ (reference sequence). CDR3 size: 16 residues. The V gene lost 5 bases and the J gene lost 4 bases, with 15 bases spanning the gap. The CDR3 coding sequence is TGTGCCAGCAGCCCCGGAGACAGGTTTTATAATTCACCCCTCCACTTT. It yields the protein CASSPGDRFYNSPLHF.

This clone was recorded once. The genes are TRBV5-8 and TRBJ1-5; D perhaps matches TRBD1 (5 bases). The V end lost 5 bases, the J end lost 3 bases, and 12 bases lay between the germline ends. Germline CDR1 and CDR2: SGHTS and YDEGEE. The CDR3 has 14 residues. CDR3 DNA: TGTGCCAGCAGTGCCAGGGCCGACAATCAGCCCCAGCATTTT. Protein: CASSARADNQPQHF.

The chain is built from TRBV5-1 and TRBJ2-7; 10 bases line up with TRBD1. The CDR3 extends over 14 amino acids. CDR1 is SGHRS and CDR2 is YFSETQ in the germline V gene. Trimming removed 6 bases from V and 5 bases from J; junction bases left unmatched: 8. Here the CDR3 reads CASKSRDRGNEQYF. In DNA form, the CDR3 reads TGCGCCAGCAAAAGCCGGGACAGGGGTAACGAGCAGTACTTC.

The CDR3, as DNA: TGTGCCAGCAGCCGCCGGGCGGGGGATCCCACAGATACGCAGTATTTT. Translation: CASSRRAGDPTDTQYF. V and J are TRBV7-6 and TRBJ2-3; 7 nucleotides align to TRBD2. The CDR3 has 16 amino acids. V shed 5 bases, J shed 2 bases, and the junction held 10 bases outside the gene matches. Germline V gives CDR1 SGHVS, CDR2 FNYEAQ. The complete variable domain, with remaining parts taken from reference TRBV7-6 and TRBJ2-3, reads GAGVSQSPRYKVTKRGQDVALRCDPISGHVSLYWYRQALGQGPEFLTYFNYEAQQDKSGLPNDRFSAERPEGSISTLTIQRTEQRDSAMYRCASSRRAGDPTDTQYFGPGTRLTVL.

The V gene is TRBV10-2, the J gene TRBJ2-2; 9 nucleotides match TRBD2. This CDR3 has 18 residues. CDR1 is WSHSY, CDR2 SAAADI, per germline. The V gene end was trimmed by 3 bases and the J gene end by 0 bases; junction bases not matched to a gene: 8. CDR3 protein: CASSEWLAGKSNTGELFF. CDR3 nucleotide sequence: TGCGCCAGCAGTGAATGGCTAGCGGGGAAATCGAACACCGGGGAGCTGTTTTTT.

This rearrangement joins TRBV6-5 to TRBJ2-5; TRBD1 agrees at 11 bases. Germline CDR1 and CDR2: MNHEY and SVGAGI. With 5 bases clipped from V and 5 bases from J, the junction kept 1 base outside the gene matches. The CDR3 loop spans 13 amino acids. The CDR3 bases are TGTGCCAGCAGTAGGGACAGGGGGGAGACCCAGTACTTC. Translated, it gives CASSRDRGETQYF.

The V call is TRBV7-6, the J call TRBJ1-4, with no clear D. Trimming pared 1 base from V and 5 bases from J, leaving 5 bases between. This CDR3 region has 13 residues. Germline V gene lookup returns CDR1 SGHVS and CDR2 FNYEAQ. In DNA, the CDR3 is TGTGCCAGCAGCTTAGGTCCAAATGAAAAACTGTTTTTT. Its translation is CASSLGPNEKLFF. The whole variable domain, filled in from reference TRBV7-6 and TRBJ1-4, reads GAGVSQSPRYKVTKRGQDVALRCDPISGHVSLYWYRQALGQGPEFLTYFNYEAQQDKSGLPNDRFSAERPEGSISTLTIQRTEQRDSAMYRCASSLGPNEKLFFGSGTQLSVL.

This clone was picked up one time. The chain joins TRBV4-2 to TRBJ1-2, with D maybe TRBD1 (5 bases). Germline assignment: CDR1 LGHNA and CDR2 YNFKEQ. The length of the CDR3 is 17 residues. V was pared by 1 base and J by 6 bases, with 21 bases between. The CDR3, as DNA: TGTGCCAGCAGCCAAGCAGCTTCGACAAGGCTAGGGGATGGCTACACCTTC. Translated, it gives CASSQAASTRLGDGYTF.

The V gene is TRBV11-2, the J gene TRBJ2-7, with 8 bases identical to TRBD2. CDR1 and CDR2 from the germline V gene are SGHAT and FQNNGV. The CDR3 spans 14 residues. The V gene end was trimmed by 3 bases and the J gene end by 4 bases; junction bases not matched to a gene: 5. The CDR3 reads CASSFASGYYEQYF. The CDR3 region has the DNA TGTGCCAGCAGCTTCGCTAGCGGGTATTACGAGCAGTACTTC.

The chain has TRBV24-1 and TRBJ2-2; D might be TRBD2 (5 bases). Between the trimmed V and J ends, which lost 5 bases and 5 bases, there was a span of 20 bases. The CDR3 sequence is 17 residues long. Germline CDR1 reads KGHDR; CDR2 reads SFDVKD. CDR3 in amino acids: CATSAPEGGLYTGELFF. The CDR3 DNA follows: TGTGCCACCAGTGCCCCGGAAGGAGGTCTTTATACCGGGGAGCTGTTTTTT.

The CDR3, as DNA: TGTGCCAGCAGCCAATACAGGGGGTCTGAAGCTTTCTTT. It specifies CASSQYRGSEAFF. The rearrangement uses TRBV3-1 (or the pseudogene TRBV3-2) and TRBJ1-1; 8 bases match TRBD1. Trimming cost V 2 bases and J 6 bases; bases outside gene matches: 2. This CDR3 has 13 residues. Looked up from germline, CDR1 is LGHDT and CDR2 is YNNKEL (reference sequence).

The CDR3 sequence: CASSQDLPGGVGTNEKLFF. The CDR3 bases are TGTGCCAGCAGCCAAGATTTGCCAGGGGGCGTAGGGACTAATGAAAAACTGTTTTTT. This rearrangement joins TRBV3-1 (or the pseudogene TRBV3-2) to TRBJ1-4; 8 positions agree with TRBD1. Germline CDR1 reads LGHDT; CDR2 reads YNNKEL (reference sequence). The J segment lost 2 bases and the V segment lost 0 bases, leaving 11 bases of the junction unmatched. This CDR3 spans 19 amino acids.

This sequence joins TRBV7-8 and TRBJ2-3; TRBD2 aligns across 15 bases. With 3 bases clipped from V and 7 bases from J, the junction kept 5 bases outside the gene matches. The CDR3 is made up of 16 amino acids. Germline loops: CDR1 SGHVS, CDR2 FQNEAQ. The CDR3 loop reads CASSFGLAGGDNTQYF. The CDR3 DNA sequence: TGTGCCAGCAGCTTCGGACTAGCGGGAGGGGATAATACGCAGTATTTT.

The V and J genes are TRBV12-3 or TRBV12-4 and TRBJ2-2; 7 bases match TRBD2. CDR3 length: 13 amino acids. The V and J ends lost 4 bases and 5 bases, in that order; junction bases with no gene match: 1. CDR3 sequence (DNA): TGTGCCAGCAGTTGGCGGGGGACCGGGGAGCTGTTTTTT. As protein: CASSWRGTGELFF.